A selection of T cell receptor beta chains follows, all from one sample in a study of T cells in Graves' hyperthyroidism and ophthalmopathy. In TCRdb, the multiplex PCR reads were re-called with MiXCR into one record per CDR3 protein. The sample shows about 360,000 distinct CDR3 sequences, approximately 13% of them seen only once. The sample comprised blood. The receptor source for this set is a woman between 18 and 29 years old with Graves' hyperthyroidism. CDR3s include the opening cysteine and the closing phenylalanine or tryptophan. D genes are given only for firm matches. Expanded clones are given a class, and other clones once, few, many or no size at all.

len	d_gene	v_gene	abundance	j_gene	CDR3nt	CDR3aa
15	-	TRBV12-3/TRBV12-4	few	TRBJ1-4	TGTGCCAGCAATCTTTTTGGGGACAAGGATGAAAAACTGTTTTTT	CASNLFGDKDEKLFF
15	TRBD2	TRBV7-3	many	TRBJ2-5	TGTGCCAGCAGCTTGGGTAGCGGGTTCCAAGAGACCCAGTACTTC	CASSLGSGFQETQYF
18	TRBD1	TRBV12-3/TRBV12-4	many	TRBJ2-4	TGTGCCAGCAGTTTAGCGGGGACAGCCCAAGGAGCCAAAAACATTCAGTACTTC	CASSLAGTAQGAKNIQYF
13	TRBD1	TRBV5-1	many	TRBJ2-3	TGCGCCAGCAGCGAAACAGGGGGCTATACGCAGTATTTT	CASSETGGYTQYF
14	-	TRBV10-3	many	TRBJ1-1	TGTGCCATCAGTGAGGCCACAGAAAGCACTGAAGCTTTCTTT	CAISEATESTEAFF
15	-	TRBV30	many	TRBJ2-3	TGTGCCTGGAGTGCCACAGGGGGGGGCACAGATACGCAGTATTTT	CAWSATGGGTDTQYF
15	TRBD1	TRBV4-3	many	TRBJ1-2	TGCGCCAGCAGCCAAGACGCCGGAGGGGGCAGAGGCTACACCTTC	CASSQDAGGGRGYTF
14	-	TRBV9	many	TRBJ2-7	TGTGCCAGCAGCGTAGGGCGGCGAGCGACGGAGCAGTACTTC	CASSVGRRATEQYF
11	-	TRBV6-1	many	TRBJ2-3	TGTGCCACCTCCCGAGGCGATACGCAGTATTTT	CATSRGDTQYF
14	-	TRBV4-3	many	TRBJ2-1	TGCGCCAGCAGCCAAGATGGAGGGGGCAATGAGCAGTTCTTC	CASSQDGGGNEQFF
13	TRBD1	TRBV30	few	TRBJ1-5	TGTGCCTGGACACAGGGGCTCGATCAGCCCCAGCATTTT	CAWTQGLDQPQHF
12	-	TRBV28	many	TRBJ1-5	TGTGCCAGCAGTTTATTACGACAGCCCCAGCATTTT	CASSLLRQPQHF
13	-	TRBV2	many	TRBJ1-6	TGTGCCAGCAGTGGGGGGGAGGATTCACCCCTCCACTTT	CASSGGEDSPLHF
14	TRBD1	TRBV4-3	-	TRBJ2-7	TGCGCCAGCAGCCAAGGGGACAGCACCTACGAGCAGTACTTC	CASSQGDSTYEQYF
16	TRBD1	TRBV27	many	TRBJ1-1	TGTGCCAGCAGTTCTGGCCCCGGACAGGGGAGCACTGAAGCTTTCTTT	CASSSGPGQGSTEAFF
13	TRBD1	TRBV25-1	many	TRBJ2-5	TGTGCCAGCAGCAGGGACAGGGTAGAGACCCAGTACTTC	CASSRDRVETQYF
14	TRBD2	TRBV6-1	many	TRBJ2-7	TGTGCCAGCAACTTAAGCGGGAGCTCCTACGAGCAGTACTTC	CASNLSGSSYEQYF
13	-	TRBV10-3	few	TRBJ1-6	TGTGCCATCAGTGTTGGTCCTGATTCACCCCTCCACTTT	CAISVGPDSPLHF
12	-	TRBV11-2	many	TRBJ2-7	TGTGCCAGCAGCTCCCTTGGCGACGAGCAGTACTTC	CASSSLGDEQYF
14	-	TRBV29-1	many	TRBJ1-2	TGCAGCGTTGAGCTGGCGCCTGTGCTGGATGGCTACACCTTC	CSVELAPVLDGYTF
15	-	TRBV6-2/TRBV6-3	many	TRBJ2-6	TGTGCCAGCAGTCCCTGGTTCTCTGGGGCCAACGTCCTGACTTTC	CASSPWFSGANVLTF
16	-	TRBV28	few	TRBJ2-3	TGTGCCAGCAGTTACGCAGGCACCCCTAGCACAGATACGCAGTATTTT	CASSYAGTPSTDTQYF
16	-	TRBV6-4	-	TRBJ1-1	TGTGCCAGCAGTTATCTTTACGCCGGGGCGAACACTGAAGCTTTCTTT	CASSYLYAGANTEAFF
15	-	TRBV28	many	TRBJ2-1	TGTGCCAGCAGTTCGGGGCTCAAAACCTACAATGAGCAGTTCTTC	CASSSGLKTYNEQFF
11	-	TRBV19	few	TRBJ2-7	TGTGCCAGTATGTCCGGCTACGAGCAGTACTTC	CASMSGYEQYF
15	-	TRBV6-1	many	TRBJ2-7	TGTGCCAGCAGTTCCCCTGGGACGGACGCTTACGAGCAGTACTTC	CASSSPGTDAYEQYF
13	-	TRBV29-1	many	TRBJ2-3	TGCAGCGTTGAGGCTAGGCTCACAGATACGCAGTATTTT	CSVEARLTDTQYF
14	-	TRBV7-2	many	TRBJ1-6	TGTGCCAGCAGCTCCGACTCCGGGGGATCACCCCTCCACTTT	CASSSDSGGSPLHF
14	-	TRBV14	-	TRBJ2-7	TGTGCCAGCAGCCAAGTAAAGGGGGTGGCCGAGCAGTACTTC	CASSQVKGVAEQYF
15	-	TRBV2	many	TRBJ1-5	TGTGCCAGCAGTATCGAAGGGGATAGCAATCAGCCCCAGCATTTT	CASSIEGDSNQPQHF
17	-	TRBV5-1	many	TRBJ1-5	TGCGCCAGCAGCTTGGCCCCGGTACAGTCAAATGCTCAGCCCCAGCATTTT	CASSLAPVQSNAQPQHF
11	-	TRBV11-2	many	TRBJ1-4	TGTGCCAGCAGCTTACTGGGAAAACTGTTTTTT	CASSLLGKLFF
16	TRBD1	TRBV24-1	-	TRBJ2-3	TGTGCCACCAGTGACCCGGGACAGGGGAGCACAGATACGCAGTATTTT	CATSDPGQGSTDTQYF
13	-	TRBV19	-	TRBJ2-2	TGTGCCAGTAGGGGAGAGTGCACCGGGGAGCTGTTTTTT	CASRGECTGELFF
13	-	TRBV7-2	many	TRBJ2-7	TGTGCCAGCAGCTCTCTTACTGGGTACGAGCAGTACTTC	CASSSLTGYEQYF
13	-	TRBV20-1	many	TRBJ1-4	TGCAGTGCTAGGTGGGCAACTAATGAAAAACTGTTTTTT	CSARWATNEKLFF
14	-	TRBV6-2/TRBV6-3	few	TRBJ2-2	TGTGCCAGCAGTATGGAGATATGGACCGGGGAGCTGTTTTTT	CASSMEIWTGELFF
15	TRBD2	TRBV28	many	TRBJ2-7	TGTGCCAGCAGTATCAGGACTAGCGGGAACTACGAGCAGTACTTC	CASSIRTSGNYEQYF
12	-	TRBV6-1	-	TRBJ2-3	TGTGCCAGCAGTGAACTCGGAGATACGCAGTATTTT	CASSELGDTQYF
13	-	TRBV3-1	few	TRBJ2-2	TGTGCCAGCAGCCAAGGGACAACCGGGGAGCTGTTTTTT	CASSQGTTGELFF
18	TRBD1	TRBV20-1	many	TRBJ1-2	TGCAGTGCTAGCCCGGCAGGGGGCGGACAGGGGAACTACTATGGCTACACCTTC	CSASPAGGGQGNYYGYTF
14	TRBD1	TRBV2	many	TRBJ1-2	TGTGCCAGCAGTGTACAGGGGAACAGCTATGGCTACACCTTC	CASSVQGNSYGYTF
14	TRBD1	TRBV12-3/TRBV12-4	many	TRBJ1-1	TGTGCCAGCAGTACGACAGGGGGCAACACTGAAGCTTTCTTT	CASSTTGGNTEAFF
15	-	TRBV15	-	TRBJ2-4	TGTGCCACCAGCAGTTCAGGTGGGGCGGAAAACATTCAGTACTTC	CATSSSGGAENIQYF
16	-	TRBV5-5	many	TRBJ1-6	TGTGCCAGCAGCCTCGGGGCAGGGTTCTTTCGCTCACCCCTCCACTTT	CASSLGAGFFRSPLHF
12	-	TRBV5-6	many	TRBJ2-7	TGTGCCAGCAGCTTCCCGCTCGGAGAGCAGTACTTC	CASSFPLGEQYF
15	-	TRBV2	many	TRBJ1-1	TGTGCCAGCAGTTTACTGGGAGGAGCGGCAGCTGGCGCTTTCTTT	CASSLLGGAAAGAFF
16	TRBD2	TRBV20-1	many	TRBJ2-7	TGCAGTGCGAAGAGGGGCTCTAGCGGGAGAATGGGCGAGCAGTACTTC	CSAKRGSSGRMGEQYF
11	-	TRBV28	many	TRBJ2-1	TGTGCCAGCAGCTCAGGAGGGGGCAAGTTCTTC	CASSSGGGKFF
15	TRBD1	TRBV3-1	many	TRBJ2-7	TGTGCCAGCAGCCAACGGTCCCAGGGGGCACACGAGCAGTACTTC	CASSQRSQGAHEQYF
19	-	TRBV6-2/TRBV6-3	many	TRBJ1-1	TGTGCCAGCAGAGACCCCAGGATTGGGGGCGCAGTGGGAAACACTGAAGCTTTCTTT	CASRDPRIGGAVGNTEAFF